Shown below are 32 T cell receptor beta chains from a single sample sequenced in a study of OX40 agonist ivuxolimab in advanced cancers. The method was immunoSEQ multiplex PCR; TCRdb's version includes in-frame clones alone and lacks a portion of them. The profile shows 100,000 or so clones, approximately 91% of them singletons. Sequences were derived from CD4+ or CD8+ T cells sorted from blood, sampled in a trial of the OX40 agonist ivuxolimab. All receptors come from an adult with an advanced solid tumor such as melanoma, head and neck, liver or kidney cancer.

The J gene is TRBJ2-2, the V gene TRBV5-6; 12 bases agree with TRBD1. The CDR3 contains 16 residues. J was trimmed by 1 base and V by 4 bases; bases with no gene match: 2. Per germline, CDR1 SGHDT and CDR2 YYEEEE. CDR3 residues: CASSGTGGLNTGELFF. In DNA form, the CDR3 reads TGTGCCAGCAGCGGGACAGGGGGCCTGAACACCGGGGAGCTGTTTTTT.

The chain carries TRBV25-1 and TRBJ1-1; D ambiguous. The CDR3 totals 13 residues. Trimming pared 2 bases from V and 1 base from J, leaving 5 bases between. The germline gives CDR1 MGHDK, CDR2 SYGVNS. CDR3 protein: CASSEHRNTEAFF. The CDR3 DNA follows: TGTGCCAGCAGTGAACATAGGAACACTGAAGCTTTCTTT.

V usage is TRBV2 and J usage is TRBJ2-5; 12 bases fit TRBD2. CDR3 length: 15 amino acids. V dropped 5 bases and J dropped 5; count of bases not matched to a gene: 6. The germline V gene has CDR1 SNHLY and CDR2 FYNNEI. CDR3 sequence: CASSFASGGEETQYF. The CDR3 bases are TGTGCCAGCAGTTTCGCTAGCGGGGGGGAGGAGACCCAGTACTTC.

The chain recombines TRBV19 with TRBJ2-1; 12 bases line up with TRBD2. After removal of 4 bases from V and 7 bases from J, the junction contained 8 bases not matched to a gene. CDR1 and CDR2 (germline): LNHDA, SQIVND (reference sequence). The CDR3 length is 16 residues. CDR3: CASSTLTSGGGNEQFF. The CDR3 bases are TGTGCCAGTAGTACCCTGACTAGCGGGGGTGGAAATGAGCAGTTCTTC.

This clone showed up just a few times. V usage is TRBV5-1 and J usage is TRBJ1-1; D call uncertain. Germline lookup yields CDR1 SGHRS and CDR2 YFSETQ. CDR3 size: 13 residues. The V end lost 2 bases, the J end lost 1 base, and 6 bases lay between the germline ends. Written as DNA, the CDR3 is TGCGCCAGCAGCTTATTACAGAACACTGAAGCTTTCTTT. Protein product: CASSLLQNTEAFF.

The J gene is TRBJ1-4, the V gene TRBV5-5; 7 bases line up with TRBD1. This CDR3 comprises 16 residues. V lost 0 bases and J lost 4; bases outside the gene matches: 6. The V gene's germline CDR1 is SGHKS and CDR2 YYEKEE (reference sequence). CDR3 amino acids: CASSLAMGQINEKLFF. The DNA for the CDR3 is TGTGCCAGCAGCTTGGCAATGGGACAGATTAATGAAAAACTGTTTTTT. The full variable domain, in which reference TRBV5-5 and TRBJ1-4 provide the parts outside the CDR3, is DAGVTQSPTHLIKTRGQQVTLRCSPISGHKSVSWYQQVLGQGPQFIFQYYEKEERGRGNFPDRFSARQFPNYSSELNVNALLLGDSALYLCASSLAMGQINEKLFFGSGTQLSVL.

The rearrangement uses TRBV11-3 and TRBJ2-1; perhaps TRBD1 as D (5 bases). Looked up from germline, CDR1 is SGHNT and CDR2 is YENEEA. V dropped 2 bases and J dropped 5 bases, with 13 bases sitting between them. This CDR3 spans 15 amino acids. In DNA, the CDR3 is TGTGCCAGCAGCTTATGGGCAGGGAACGACAATGAGCAGTTCTTC. Translated: CASSLWAGNDNEQFF.

The rearrangement joins TRBV10-3 to TRBJ2-7; 7 bases are shared with TRBD1. After removal of 8 bases from V and 4 bases from J, the junction contained 5 bases not matched to a gene. There are 12 residues in the CDR3. Germline values: CDR1 ENHRY, CDR2 SYGVKD. The CDR3 here is CAIGDSVYEQYF. The DNA for the CDR3 is TGTGCCATCGGGGACAGTGTGTACGAGCAGTACTTC.

V usage is TRBV5-1 and J usage is TRBJ2-1, with a possible D match to TRBD2 (6 bases). The CDR3 loop spans 15 amino acids. Per the germline V gene, CDR1 is SGHRS and CDR2 is YFSETQ. V lost 1 base and J 0 bases, leaving 8 bases between the germline ends. The CDR3 spells CASSLLGGSYNEQFF. CDR3 coding DNA: TGCGCCAGCAGCTTGTTGGGGGGCTCCTACAATGAGCAGTTCTTC. Combining the CDR3 with reference TRBV5-1 and TRBJ2-1 gives the whole variable domain KAGVTQTPRYLIKTRGQQVTLSCSPISGHRSVSWYQQTPGQGLQFLFEYFSETQRNKGNFPGRFSGRQFSNSRSEMNVSTLELGDSALYLCASSLLGGSYNEQFFGPGTRLTVL.

CDR3 residues: CASSLPLNTGELFF. The CDR3 DNA reads as TGTGCCAGTAGCCTACCCCTGAACACCGGGGAGCTGTTTTTT. V and J are TRBV19 and TRBJ2-2, with D unresolved. The CDR3 runs 14 residues. Germline loops: CDR1 LNHDA, CDR2 SQIVND (reference sequence). Trimming pared 6 bases from V and 1 base from J, leaving 9 bases between.

The chain carries TRBV19 and TRBJ1-1; 7 nucleotides agree with TRBD1. V lost 9 bases, J lost 0 bases, and 7 bases stayed unmatched. This CDR3 region has 14 residues. In germline, CDR1 is LNHDA, CDR2 SQIVND (reference sequence). The CDR3 reads CASLYRGMNTEAFF. The DNA of the CDR3 is TGTGCCAGCCTATACAGGGGCATGAACACTGAAGCTTTCTTT.

V and J are TRBV18 and TRBJ2-5; no clear D. Germline loops: CDR1 KGHSH, CDR2 LQKENI. Trimming shortened V by 0 bases and J by 5 bases, and 13 bases separated the two germline ends. The CDR3 spans 15 residues. DNA of the CDR3: TGTGCCAGCTCACCACCGGTTCAAGCGTGGGAGACCCAGTACTTC. Translated, it gives CASSPPVQAWETQYF.

In DNA, the CDR3 is TGTGCCAGTAGTATAGGGGTAGAGGTGACCGGGGAGCTGTTTTTT. Protein product: CASSIGVEVTGELFF. This sequence joins TRBV19 and TRBJ2-2; D is undetermined. The CDR3 has 15 residues. Germline-derived CDR1 and CDR2 are LNHDA and SQIVND (reference sequence). V lost 1 base to trimming and J lost 5 bases, with 11 bases between them.

The rearrangement links TRBV5-1 to TRBJ2-2; D is ambiguous. Germline CDR1 and CDR2: SGHRS and YFSETQ. Deletions cut 2 bases from V and 1 base from J, with 6 bases between. The CDR3 is 14 amino acids. The DNA of the CDR3 is TGCGCCAGCAGCTTCGACAAGAACACCGGGGAGCTGTTTTTT. This gives the protein CASSFDKNTGELFF.

The J gene is TRBJ2-7, the V gene TRBV30, with no clear D. Germline V CDR1 and CDR2: GTSNPN, SVGIG (reference sequence). With 7 bases removed from V and 1 base from J, the gap between germline ends came to 17 bases. This CDR3 region has 14 residues. The CDR3 nucleotides read TGTGCCTACAAGACGCAGCTCGTATCCTACGAGCAGTACTTC. As protein: CAYKTQLVSYEQYF.

This chain uses TRBV7-3 with TRBJ2-2; 11 bases align to TRBD1. V lost 6 bases and J lost 5; bases outside the gene matches: 5. This CDR3 contains 15 residues. Germline values: CDR1 SGHTA, CDR2 FQGTGA. CDR3 amino acids: CASRAGTGGTGELFF. CDR3 DNA sequence: TGTGCCAGCAGGGCCGGGACAGGGGGAACCGGGGAGCTGTTTTTT.

There are a few counts of this clone. The V and J genes are TRBV21-1 and TRBJ2-3; the table's D gene call, TRBD2, was not cross checked with the DNA. TRBV21-1 is designated a pseudogene. This CDR3 comprises 16 residues. Written as DNA, the CDR3 is TGTGCCAGCAGCAAAGGAGGAGCGGGAACCCCAGATACGCAGTATTTT. This sequence encodes CASSKGGAGTPDTQYF.

The rearrangement uses TRBV5-4 and TRBJ2-1; D is unclear. Trimming cost V 0 bases and J 8 bases, with 6 bases left between them. The CDR3 length is 12 residues. Germline V gene data show CDR1 as SGHNT and CDR2 as YYREEE (reference sequence). The CDR3 sequence: CASSLAFDEQFF. DNA of the CDR3: TGTGCCAGCAGCTTGGCGTTCGATGAGCAGTTCTTC.

The gene calls are TRBV7-9 and TRBJ1-4; D unclear. Germline V CDR1 and CDR2: SEHNR, FQNEAQ (reference sequence). V was clipped by 4 bases and J by 4 bases, with 13 bases between them. The CDR3 covers 15 residues. The chain's CDR3 is CASSSDRDDNEKLFF. For the CDR3, the DNA is TGTGCCAGCAGCTCTGACCGAGACGATAATGAAAAACTGTTTTTT. The variable domain in full, with the rest retrieved from reference TRBV7-9 and TRBJ1-4, is DTGVSQNPRHKITKRGQNVTFRCDPISEHNRLYWYRQTLGQGPEFLTYFQNEAQLEKSRLLSDRFSAERPKGSFSTLEIQRTEQGDSAMYLCASSSDRDDNEKLFFGSGTQLSVL.

V usage is TRBV19 and J usage is TRBJ1-4, with D uncertain. The CDR3 is made up of 15 amino acids. V lost 7 bases to trimming and J lost 0 bases, with 12 bases between them. CDR1 and CDR2 from the germline V gene are LNHDA and SQIVND (reference sequence). This chain's CDR3 is CASISSIATNEKLFF. In nucleotides, the CDR3 is TGTGCCAGTATAAGCTCCATTGCAACTAATGAAAAACTGTTTTTT.

This clone was seen more than once but under ten times. This chain joins TRBV4-2 and TRBJ2-1; D might be TRBD1 or TRBD2, each matching 6 bases. The CDR3 is 18 amino acids. The V gene's germline CDR1 is LGHNA and CDR2 YNFKEQ. With 0 bases removed from V and 0 bases from J, the gap between germline ends came to 15 bases. In DNA, the CDR3 is TGTGCCAGCAGCCAAGATCGGATCGGGGGCGGCTCCTACAATGAGCAGTTCTTC. Residues: CASSQDRIGGGSYNEQFF.

The gene calls are TRBV6-6 and TRBJ2-7, with D hard to call. The CDR3 extends over 12 amino acids. The germline V gene encodes CDR1 MNHNY and CDR2 SVGAGI (reference sequence). The V and J ends lost 5 bases and 3 bases respectively, with 8 bases between them. The DNA of the CDR3 is TGTGCCAGCAGTGCCTCAGGCTACGAGCAGTACTTC. Encoded protein: CASSASGYEQYF.

The chain carries TRBV7-3 and TRBJ2-1; 8 bases are shared with TRBD1. Trimming cost V 2 bases and J 6 bases; bases outside gene matches: 6. The CDR3 sequence is 15 residues long. Germline values: CDR1 SGHTA, CDR2 FQGTGA. The CDR3 DNA reads TGTGCCAGCAGCTTAGGTAGAGACAGGGGCAATGAGCAGTTCTTC. This encodes CASSLGRDRGNEQFF.

The genes are TRBV28 and TRBJ1-2; D is unclear. V lost 3 bases to trimming and J lost 8 bases, with 7 bases between them. Germline CDR1 MDHEN, CDR2 SYDVKM. This CDR3 region has 11 residues. The chain's CDR3 is CASSFGVGYTF. DNA for the CDR3: TGTGCCAGCAGTTTTGGGGTGGGCTACACCTTC.

This clone was recorded only once. The V gene is TRBV2, the J gene TRBJ2-5, with D possibly being TRBD1 (6 bases). Germline V CDR1 and CDR2: SNHLY, FYNNEI. V was clipped by 8 bases and J by 2 bases, with 15 bases between them. The CDR3 contains 14 residues. The CDR3 DNA follows: TGTGCCAGCCATGGACAGACAAATCAAGAGACCCAGTACTTC. Translated, it gives CASHGQTNQETQYF.

With respect to this clone: This CDR3 is also generated by other DNA sequences in the sample. The genes are TRBV7-2 and TRBJ1-1; D remains ambiguous. The germline CDR1 and CDR2 sequences are SGHTA and FQGNSA. The germline V and J ends were trimmed by 1 base and 5 bases, with 8 bases remaining between them. This CDR3 spans 13 amino acids. The CDR3 protein is CASSLEVNTEAFF. The CDR3 DNA is TGTGCCAGCAGCTTAGAAGTCAATACTGAAGCTTTCTTT.

The V gene is TRBV19, the J gene TRBJ1-5; D remains unclear. V lost 0 bases, J lost 3 bases, and 3 bases lay in between. The CDR3 spans 13 residues. Germline values: CDR1 LNHDA, CDR2 SQIVND (reference sequence). CDR3 bases: TGTGCCAGTAGTATAGATTTCAATCAGCCCCAGCATTTT. Amino acid sequence: CASSIDFNQPQHF. Supplemented by reference TRBV19 and TRBJ1-5, the full variable domain reads DGGITQSPKYLFRKEGQNVTLSCEQNLNHDAMYWYRQDPGQGLRLIYYSQIVNDFQKGDIAEGYSVSREKKESFPLTVTSAQKNPTAFYLCASSIDFNQPQHFGDGTRLSIL.

The chain combines TRBV9 with TRBJ2-1; D not certain. Germline CDR1 reads SGDLS; CDR2 reads YYNGEE. The V and J ends lost 1 base and 4 bases respectively, with 0 bases between them. The CDR3 is 11 amino acids. The CDR3: CASSVYNEQFF. The CDR3 DNA reads TGTGCCAGCAGCGTATACAATGAGCAGTTCTTC.

This clone came up a few times. The chain joins TRBV30 to TRBJ1-6, with unresolved D. CDR1 and CDR2 from the germline V gene are GTSNPN and SVGIG (reference sequence). V lost 4 bases to trimming and J lost 8 bases, with 18 bases between them. CDR3 length equals 15 residues. The CDR3 DNA reads as TGTGCCTGGACCCTGGGAGGGTCCTACTATTCACCCCTCCACTTT. It is translated as CAWTLGGSYYSPLHF. Together with reference TRBV30 and TRBJ1-6, the CDR3 gives the full variable domain: SQTIHQWPATLVQPVGSPLSLECTVEGTSNPNLYWYRQAAGRGLQLLFYSVGIGQISSEVPQNLSASRPQDRQFILSSKKLLLSDSGFYLCAWTLGGSYYSPLHFGNGTRLTVT.

V and J are TRBV7-2 and TRBJ1-3, with 7 bases aligning to TRBD1. CDR1 and CDR2 from the germline V gene are SGHTA and FQGNSA. With V trimmed by 1 base and J by 5 bases, 5 bases remained unmatched. The CDR3 length is 15 residues. The CDR3 DNA reads TGTGCCAGCAGCTTAGTCGCAGGGGGTAGAAACACCATATATTTT. This gives the protein CASSLVAGGRNTIYF.

The rearrangement links TRBV27 to TRBJ2-3; D not resolved. Germline CDR1 and CDR2: MNHEY and SMNVEV (reference sequence). The CDR3 is 15 amino acids. Trimming shortened V by 3 bases and J by 4 bases, and 14 bases separated the two germline ends. The CDR3, as DNA: TGTGCCAGCAGTTTTGCGCCACAGTCGGCAGATACGCAGTATTTT. Its translation is CASSFAPQSADTQYF.

The chain links TRBV7-3 to TRBJ2-1; maybe TRBD2 (5 bases). The V end lost 0 bases, the J end lost 0 bases, and 12 bases lay between the germline ends. The CDR3 has 17 amino acids. CDR1 SGHTA and CDR2 FQGTGA come from the germline V gene. CDR3 amino acids: CASSLTPTGSSYNEQFF. CDR3 nucleotide sequence: TGTGCCAGCAGCTTAACCCCGACGGGGAGCTCCTACAATGAGCAGTTCTTC.